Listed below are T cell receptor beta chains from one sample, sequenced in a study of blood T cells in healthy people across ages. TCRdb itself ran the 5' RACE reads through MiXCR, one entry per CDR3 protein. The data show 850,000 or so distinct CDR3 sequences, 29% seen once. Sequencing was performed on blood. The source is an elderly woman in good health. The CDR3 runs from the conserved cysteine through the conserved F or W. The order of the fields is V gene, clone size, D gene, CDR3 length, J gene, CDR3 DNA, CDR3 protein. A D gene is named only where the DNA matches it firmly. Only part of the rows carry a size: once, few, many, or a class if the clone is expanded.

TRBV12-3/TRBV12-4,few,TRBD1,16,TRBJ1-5,TGTGCCAGCAGAAAACAGGGGGCGGGGTACGGTCAGCCCCAGCATTTT,CASRKQGAGYGQPQHF
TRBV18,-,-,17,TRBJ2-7,TGTGCCAGCTCACCGCTATCCCGGGGAAGCTCCTACAATGAGCAGTACTTC,CASSPLSRGSSYNEQYF
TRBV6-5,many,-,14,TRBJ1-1,TGTGCCAGCAGTTACTCAGGCAGGGAAAGAGGAGCTTTCTTT,CASSYSGRERGAFF
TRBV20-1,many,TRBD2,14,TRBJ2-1,TGCAGTGCTGTAGCGGGGGGGCTGGGGAATGAGCAGTTCTTC,CSAVAGGLGNEQFF
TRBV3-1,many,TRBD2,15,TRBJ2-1,TGTGCCACCACCGGGGAGCGGGGGGGCCTCTATGAGCAGTTCTTC,CATTGERGGLYEQFF
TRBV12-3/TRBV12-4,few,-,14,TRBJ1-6,TGTGCCAGCAGGCAAACAGGGCTTGCATCACCCCTCCACTTT,CASRQTGLASPLHF
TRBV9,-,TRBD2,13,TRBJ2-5,TGTGCCAGCAATCGGAGGGGAGGGGAGACCCAGTACTTC,CASNRRGGETQYF
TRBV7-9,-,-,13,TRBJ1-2,TGTGCCAGCAATTCGGACGGAAACTATGGCTACACCTTC,CASNSDGNYGYTF
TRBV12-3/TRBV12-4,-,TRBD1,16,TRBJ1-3,TGTGCCAGCAGTCCGTTGGGACAGGGGACTGGAAACACCATATATTTT,CASSPLGQGTGNTIYF
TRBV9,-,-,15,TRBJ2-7,TGTGCCAGCAGCGCGCTGGGGACACCCTCGTTAGAGCAGTACTTC,CASSALGTPSLEQYF
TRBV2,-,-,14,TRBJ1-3,TGTGCCAGCAGTGGGTCCTTCAGGGGAAACACCATATATTTT,CASSGSFRGNTIYF
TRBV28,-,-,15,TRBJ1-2,TGTGCCAGCAGTTCCACCGGGGGACGGATTGATGGCTACACCTTC,CASSSTGGRIDGYTF
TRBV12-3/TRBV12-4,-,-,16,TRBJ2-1,TGTGCCAGCAGTTTTCGAAGATTGGGGGGGCCTGATGAGCAGTTCTTC,CASSFRRLGGPDEQFF
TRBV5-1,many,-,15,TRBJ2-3,TGCGCCAGCAGCCCCTCGGGGTTGGTCGGTGATACGCAGTATTTT,CASSPSGLVGDTQYF